This T cell receptor beta chain was identified in a study of T cell repertoires in cytomegalovirus infection. Background on the study: Recently identified HLA-C-restricted CMV epitopes were among the peptides used. Matching HLA type, along with CMV infection, was indicated by public TCR beta signatures.

TCRdb called the reads again in MiXCR, with one record for every CDR3 protein. The data show about 920,000 distinct CDR3 sequences, approximately 33% seen once. Study-wide findings and caveats: What dominated the ex vivo response were HLA-C-restricted CMV-specific TCR beta clonotypes. Of the TCR beta families, the public ones yielded a cumulative frequency that identified carriers of CMV plus the relevant HLA.

From germline, CDR1 is LGHNT and CDR2 FRNRAP. The ends lost 4 bases at V and 7 bases at J; junction bases unmatched: 7. CDR3 length: 15 residues. This clonotype was seen a handful of times. Its antigen is unknown. This TCR was sampled from a human donor in good health (CMV status not recorded). Some clones in this sample may be carry-over from other donors' samples. The rearrangement uses TRBV12-5 and TRBJ1-4; 9 bases are shared with TRBD1. This specimen was cultured CD8+ T cells from PBMCs, taken from culture after CMV antigen stimulation. CDR3 sequence (DNA): TGTGCTAGTGGTTCCCCGGGACAGGGAAGTGAAAAACTGTTTTTT. It codes for CASGSPGQGSEKLFF.